Sequencing of this T cell receptor (beta chain) was carried out in a study of early T cells in non-severe SARS-CoV-2 infection. Study-wide context: The chains were unpaired, and the sequenced material was bulk RNA from unsorted whole blood. Study-level findings and limits: Comparison of clonotypes with VDJdb favored anti-spike CD8 responses while missing private and CD4 specificities.

This clonotype was found a few times. Its specificity is unknown. Germline lookup yields CDR1 SNHLY and CDR2 FYNNEI. This CDR3 has 13 amino acids. V lost 4 bases and J lost 11; bases outside the gene matches: 4. Unique molecular identifiers were affixed to single, distinct cDNA molecules. TCRdb itself ran the 5' RACE reads through MiXCR, one entry per CDR3 protein. The sample contains 100,000 to 150,000 distinct CDR3 sequences, under 15% of which appear only once. This clonotype was sampled from an adult who was a healthcare worker with PCR-confirmed SARS-CoV-2 infection or an uninfected control (not recorded which). Specimen: whole blood. The gene calls are TRBV2 and TRBJ1-6; TRBD1 matches at 8 bases. CDR3 region: CASSVGQGTPLHF. The CDR3 DNA sequence: TGTGCCAGCAGTGTTGGACAGGGAACACCCCTCCACTTT. The full variable domain, its missing parts supplied by reference TRBV2 and TRBJ1-6, is EPEVTQTPSHQVTQMGQEVILRCVPISNHLYFYWYRQILGQKVEFLVSFYNNEISEKSEIFDDQFSVERPDGSNFTLKIRSTKLEDSAMYFCASSVGQGTPLHFGNGTRLTVT.